The 12 T cell receptor beta chains in this list originate from one sample, sequenced in a study of shared clonotypes between healthy human individuals. Assay used: immunoSEQ multiplex PCR; TCRdb lists only in-frame clones, some missing. Of some 2,500,000 clones in the sample, 85% to 95% were seen once. Sequenced sample: naive CD4+ T cells from PBMCs. The subset was: CD45RA+ positively selected. These receptors were collected from a man aged 18 to 29 in good health. Some clones in this sample may be carry-over from other donors' samples.

V gene TRBV6-6 combines with J gene TRBJ2-7; 9 bases agree with TRBD2. CDR1 is MNHNY and CDR2 is SVGAGI in the germline V gene (reference sequence). The CDR3 totals 14 residues. V lost 2 bases to trimming and J lost 6 bases; unmatched junction nucleotides: 5. CDR3 coding DNA: TGTGCCAGCAGTTACGTAGCGGGAGCGGCCGAGCAGTACTTC. Protein product: CASSYVAGAAEQYF.

This sequence joins TRBV18 and TRBJ2-2; D remains ambiguous. CDR1 KGHSH and CDR2 LQKENI come from the germline V gene. CDR3 size: 14 residues. V was clipped by 2 bases and J by 4 bases, with 8 bases between them. The CDR3 here is CASSPEERTGELFF. The CDR3 nucleotides read TGTGCCAGCTCACCAGAAGAGCGCACCGGGGAGCTGTTTTTT.

V usage is TRBV29-1 and J usage is TRBJ2-3; D may correspond to TRBD1 or TRBD2 (5 bases each). Germline-derived CDR1 and CDR2 are SQVTM and ANQGSEA. This CDR3 region has 12 residues. V was shortened by 8 bases and J by 4 bases, with 13 bases between the two germline ends. The CDR3 region has the DNA TGCAGCTTCTCCCGGGGCTCAGATACGCAGTATTTT. This gives the protein CSFSRGSDTQYF.

This chain connects TRBV4-2 to TRBJ2-3, with a weak D call TRBD2 (7 bases). Per the germline V gene, CDR1 is LGHNA and CDR2 is YNFKEQ. Trimming removed 1 base from V and 3 bases from J, with 17 bases in between. This CDR3 comprises 17 residues. DNA of the CDR3: TGTGCCAGCAGCCAAGGAACGGGGGGTAGGGGGACAGATACGCAGTATTTT. Protein: CASSQGTGGRGTDTQYF.

The rearrangement joins TRBV4-3 to TRBJ2-2; D ambiguous. The CDR3 covers 13 residues. V was pared by 4 bases and J by 13 bases, with 16 bases between. Germline V lookup: CDR1 LGHNA, CDR2 YSLEER. CDR3 DNA sequence: TGCGCCAGCAGCCGGGGTCCTGATGGTAGGCTGTTTTTT. Protein product: CASSRGPDGRLFF.

A single count supports this clone. The chain is built from TRBV14 and TRBJ2-7; D is perhaps TRBD1 (6 bases). V was pared by 0 bases and J by 0 bases, with 9 bases between. Germline V gene data show CDR1 as SGHDN and CDR2 as FVKESK. The CDR3 is 15 amino acids. The CDR3 nucleotides read TGTGCCAGCAGCCAAGACAGGGGCTACTCCTACGAGCAGTACTTC. Translation gives CASSQDRGYSYEQYF.

This clone was recorded only once. The chain carries TRBV10-3 and TRBJ2-1; 14 bases line up with TRBD2. V was clipped by 2 bases and J by 8 bases; unmatched bases: 8. From germline, CDR1 is ENHRY and CDR2 SYGVKD. The CDR3 runs to 17 residues. The CDR3 nucleotides read TGTGCCATCAGTGAGCCCCGACTAGCGGGAGGGCGGGATGAGCAGTTCTTC. It specifies CAISEPRLAGGRDEQFF.

The genes are TRBV7-2 and TRBJ1-2, with D unresolved. The ends were cut back, 1 base at V and 2 bases at J, with 8 bases in the middle. The CDR3 length is 14 residues. CDR1 and CDR2 (germline): SGHTA, FQGNSA. CDR3 nucleotides: TGTGCCAGCAGCTTAGTTTCACAAAACTATGGCTACACCTTC. Its protein is CASSLVSQNYGYTF.

Regarding this clone: Other DNA variants within this sample encode the same CDR3. V is TRBV7-9 and J is TRBJ2-1, with D perhaps TRBD2 (5 bases). In germline, CDR1 is SEHNR, CDR2 FQNEAQ (reference sequence). The CDR3 consists of 13 residues. V shed 1 base and J shed 6 bases, with 7 bases lying between them. The DNA for the CDR3 is TGTGCCAGCAGCTTAGGTGGGAGCAATGAGCAGTTCTTC. This sequence encodes CASSLGGSNEQFF.

The V and J genes are TRBV7-9 and TRBJ2-7; TRBD2 aligns across 8 bases. Germline V gene data show CDR1 as SEHNR and CDR2 as FQNEAQ (reference sequence). The CDR3 covers 16 residues. The V and J ends lost 5 bases and 2 bases, in that order; junction bases with no gene match: 11. The CDR3 DNA is TGTGCCAGCAGCCGCCCCGGGGGGGGAGGCACCTACGAGCAGTACTTC. It encodes CASSRPGGGGTYEQYF.

The rearrangement joins TRBV27 to TRBJ2-7; TRBD1 is a possible D gene (6 bases). The CDR3 runs 13 residues. Deletions cut 8 bases from V and 3 bases from J, with 14 bases between. Germline V CDR1 and CDR2: MNHEY, SMNVEV (reference sequence). Here the CDR3 reads CASSRDIHYEQYF. The CDR3 coding sequence is TGTGCCAGCTCCAGGGACATCCACTACGAGCAGTACTTC.

The CDR3 region is CSVASGRSGELFF. The CDR3 nucleotides are TGCAGCGTAGCAAGCGGGAGGAGCGGGGAGCTGTTTTTT. The chain couples TRBV29-1 to TRBJ2-2, with 9 bases aligning to TRBD2. Germline V gene lookup returns CDR1 SQVTM and CDR2 ANQGSEA. The CDR3 length is 13 residues. The junction had 6 bases not matched to a gene; V was cut back by 6 bases and J by 7 bases.